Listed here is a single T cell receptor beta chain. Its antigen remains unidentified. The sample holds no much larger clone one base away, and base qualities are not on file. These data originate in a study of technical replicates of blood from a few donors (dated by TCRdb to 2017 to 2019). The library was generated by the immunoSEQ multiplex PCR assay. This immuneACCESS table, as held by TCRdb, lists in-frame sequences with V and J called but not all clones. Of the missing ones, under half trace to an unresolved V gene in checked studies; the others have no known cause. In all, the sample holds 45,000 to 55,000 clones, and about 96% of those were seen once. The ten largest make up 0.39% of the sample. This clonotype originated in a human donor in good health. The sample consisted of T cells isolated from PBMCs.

The sequence in DNA is TGTGCCTGGAGTGTAGGGCGGGGCAATCAGCCCCAGCATTTT. This codes for CAWSVGRGNQPQHF. The chain was built from TRBV30 and TRBJ1-5, with the D segment identity uncertain. The germline V gene (reference sequence) specifies GTSNPN as CDR1 and SVGIG as CDR2. Trimming costs V 0 bases and J 2 bases, and their ends lie 8 bases apart. Taken from cysteine to phenylalanine, the CDR3 has 14 residues. CDR3 DNA is the only sequence kept; it has 42 bases, read in frame from the first base.